The rows below give T cell receptor beta chains drawn from one sample of a study of vaccination effects on CD4 cells after COVID-19. These receptors have no known antigen. Method: immunoSEQ multiplex PCR; TCRdb's copy keeps in-frame clones and lacks some. The sample has 20,000 to 30,000 clones, approximately 69% seen once. Sample: CD4+ T cells from PBMCs cultured with SARS-CoV-2 spike peptides, taken after COVID-19 vaccination. Receptor source: a human donor who received a COVID-19 vaccine. CDR3s include the opening cysteine and the closing phenylalanine or tryptophan. D genes are given only for firm matches. The size field is filled for only some rows; it gives once, few, many or a size class.

abundance: NA; j_gene: TRBJ2-3; v_gene: TRBV27; d_gene: NA; CDR3aa: CATRRSTDTQYF; CDR3nt: TGTGCCACCCGACGGAGCACAGATACGCAGTATTTT
abundance: few; j_gene: TRBJ1-3; v_gene: TRBV11-2; d_gene: NA; CDR3aa: CASSVSGNTIYF; CDR3nt: TGTGCCAGCAGTGTATCTGGAAACACCATATATTTT
abundance: NA; j_gene: TRBJ2-5; v_gene: TRBV7-6; d_gene: TRBD2; CDR3aa: CASSRNQREYQETQYF; CDR3nt: TGTGCCAGCAGCCGCAACCAGCGGGAGTACCAAGAGACCCAGTACTTC
abundance: NA; j_gene: TRBJ2-3; v_gene: TRBV7-8; d_gene: TRBD2; CDR3aa: CASRPPGLVTDTQYF; CDR3nt: TGTGCCAGCAGACCACCGGGACTAGTCACAGATACGCAGTATTTT
abundance: NA; j_gene: TRBJ1-4; v_gene: TRBV4-1; d_gene: NA; CDR3aa: CASSHPQGRGRITNEKLFF; CDR3nt: TGCGCCAGCAGCCACCCCCAGGGCAGGGGACGGATAACTAATGAAAAACTGTTTTTT
abundance: NA; j_gene: TRBJ2-5; v_gene: TRBV5-8; d_gene: TRBD1; CDR3aa: CASSFGDRGSKETQYF; CDR3nt: TGTGCCAGCAGCTTTGGGGACAGGGGAAGTAAAGAGACCCAGTACTTC
abundance: few; j_gene: TRBJ2-3; v_gene: TRBV2; d_gene: NA; CDR3aa: CATAEEGTQYF; CDR3nt: TGTGCCACCGCCGAGGAGGGTACGCAGTATTTT
abundance: NA; j_gene: TRBJ1-2; v_gene: TRBV5-4; d_gene: NA; CDR3aa: CASSFGGAVGGYTF; CDR3nt: TGTGCCAGCAGCTTTGGTGGAGCTGTAGGTGGCTACACCTTC
abundance: NA; j_gene: TRBJ2-1; v_gene: TRBV3-1/TRBV3-2; d_gene: NA; CDR3aa: CASSQGWMSSYNEQFF; CDR3nt: TGTGCCAGCAGCCAAGGCTGGATGTCCTCCTACAATGAGCAGTTCTTC
abundance: few; j_gene: TRBJ1-2; v_gene: TRBV9; d_gene: NA; CDR3aa: CASSVDDYGYTF; CDR3nt: TGTGCCAGCAGCGTAGATGACTATGGCTACACCTTC
abundance: NA; j_gene: TRBJ1-1; v_gene: TRBV5-4; d_gene: NA; CDR3aa: CASSDRSSTEAFF; CDR3nt: TGTGCCAGCAGCGACAGAAGCTCCACTGAAGCTTTCTTT
abundance: once; j_gene: TRBJ2-3; v_gene: TRBV19; d_gene: TRBD2; CDR3aa: CASSILWELAGTDTQYF; CDR3nt: TGTGCCAGTAGTATACTCTGGGAACTAGCGGGAACAGATACGCAGTATTTT
abundance: NA; j_gene: TRBJ2-4; v_gene: TRBV7-2; d_gene: NA; CDR3aa: CATSRGAKNIQYF; CDR3nt: TGTGCCACCTCCCGGGGGGCCAAAAACATTCAGTACTTC
abundance: NA; j_gene: TRBJ2-3; v_gene: TRBV24-1; d_gene: NA; CDR3aa: CATSDFSRDSDTQYF; CDR3nt: TGTGCCACCAGTGATTTCAGCAGGGACTCAGATACGCAGTATTTT
abundance: NA; j_gene: TRBJ2-3; v_gene: TRBV9; d_gene: NA; CDR3aa: CASSVAALSTDTQYF; CDR3nt: TGTGCCAGCAGCGTAGCGGCACTCAGCACAGATACGCAGTATTTT
abundance: NA; j_gene: TRBJ1-1; v_gene: TRBV29-1; d_gene: NA; CDR3aa: CSVRGRVTRRTEAFF; CDR3nt: TGCAGCGTGAGGGGGAGAGTCACGAGAAGGACTGAAGCTTTCTTT
abundance: few; j_gene: TRBJ1-1; v_gene: TRBV4-2; d_gene: NA; CDR3aa: CASSQGTENTEAFF; CDR3nt: TGTGCCAGCAGCCAAGGGACAGAGAACACTGAAGCTTTCTTT
abundance: NA; j_gene: TRBJ1-2; v_gene: TRBV30; d_gene: NA; CDR3aa: CAWSVGRHRALSNYGYTF; CDR3nt: TGTGCCTGGAGTGTAGGTAGGCACAGGGCTCTGTCTAACTATGGCTACACCTTC
abundance: NA; j_gene: TRBJ2-6; v_gene: TRBV19; d_gene: TRBD1; CDR3aa: CASGKDRGSGANVLTF; CDR3nt: TGTGCCAGTGGGAAGGACAGGGGATCGGGGGCCAACGTCCTGACTTTC
abundance: few; j_gene: TRBJ1-1; v_gene: TRBV7-4; d_gene: TRBD1; CDR3aa: CASSFRGQTNTEAFF; CDR3nt: TGTGCCAGCAGCTTTAGGGGACAGACAAACACTGAAGCTTTCTTT
abundance: NA; j_gene: TRBJ2-7; v_gene: TRBV7-9; d_gene: NA; CDR3aa: CASSLEREKPYEQYF; CDR3nt: TGTGCCAGCAGCTTAGAACGGGAGAAACCCTACGAGCAGTACTTC
abundance: few; j_gene: TRBJ1-1; v_gene: TRBV6-5; d_gene: TRBD1; CDR3aa: CASSYSWDSQEAFF; CDR3nt: TGTGCCAGCAGTTACTCATGGGACAGCCAAGAAGCTTTCTTT
abundance: NA; j_gene: TRBJ2-7; v_gene: TRBV5-8; d_gene: NA; CDR3aa: CASKLGLPDF; CDR3nt: TGTGCCAGCAAGTTGGGACTCCCTGACTTC
abundance: NA; j_gene: TRBJ2-3; v_gene: TRBV12-3/TRBV12-4; d_gene: NA; CDR3aa: CASRFSTDTQYF; CDR3nt: TGTGCCAGCCGATTTAGCACAGATACGCAGTATTTT
abundance: NA; j_gene: TRBJ2-7; v_gene: TRBV20-1; d_gene: NA; CDR3aa: CSASSGGIGYEQYF; CDR3nt: TGCAGTGCTAGTAGTGGAGGGATCGGCTACGAGCAGTACTTC
abundance: NA; j_gene: TRBJ2-7; v_gene: TRBV6-1; d_gene: TRBD1; CDR3aa: CASSEPGQASSYEQYF; CDR3nt: TGTGCCAGCAGTGAACCGGGACAGGCCTCCTCCTACGAGCAGTACTTC
abundance: few; j_gene: TRBJ2-1; v_gene: TRBV12-5; d_gene: TRBD2; CDR3aa: CASGYFETWEGPGEDEQFF; CDR3nt: TGTGCTAGTGGCTATTTCGAAACCTGGGAGGGGCCTGGTGAGGATGAGCAGTTCTTC
abundance: few; j_gene: TRBJ1-2; v_gene: TRBV7-9; d_gene: NA; CDR3aa: CASSLEPPGYTF; CDR3nt: TGTGCCAGCAGCTTAGAGCCCCCGGGCTACACCTTC
abundance: NA; j_gene: TRBJ1-1; v_gene: TRBV29-1; d_gene: NA; CDR3aa: CSFALASGGTEAFF; CDR3nt: TGCAGCTTTGCCCTAGCTTCAGGAGGGACTGAAGCTTTCTTT
abundance: NA; j_gene: TRBJ2-5; v_gene: TRBV20-1; d_gene: NA; CDR3aa: CSASPPDRSQETQYF; CDR3nt: TGCAGTGCTAGTCCACCGGACAGAAGTCAAGAGACCCAGTACTTC
abundance: NA; j_gene: TRBJ1-2; v_gene: TRBV7-2; d_gene: NA; CDR3aa: CASSLYASPNYGYTF; CDR3nt: TGTGCCAGCAGCTTATATGCCAGCCCTAACTATGGCTACACCTTC
abundance: NA; j_gene: TRBJ2-7; v_gene: TRBV5-6; d_gene: NA; CDR3aa: CASRLGTVSYEQYF; CDR3nt: TGTGCCAGCAGATTGGGGACGGTCTCCTACGAGCAGTACTTC
abundance: NA; j_gene: TRBJ1-2; v_gene: TRBV24-1; d_gene: NA; CDR3aa: CATSDWEHRADYGYTF; CDR3nt: TGTGCCACCAGTGATTGGGAGCACAGGGCTGACTATGGCTACACCTTC
abundance: NA; j_gene: TRBJ1-2; v_gene: TRBV18; d_gene: TRBD1; CDR3aa: CASSPPVQGADYGYTF; CDR3nt: TGTGCCAGCTCACCACCGGTTCAGGGGGCCGACTATGGCTACACCTTC
abundance: NA; j_gene: TRBJ1-1; v_gene: TRBV19; d_gene: NA; CDR3aa: CASRIDQGEGEAFF; CDR3nt: TGTGCCAGTAGGATCGATCAGGGCGAGGGTGAAGCTTTCTTT
abundance: NA; j_gene: TRBJ2-2; v_gene: TRBV10-1; d_gene: NA; CDR3aa: CASRGTGSTGELFF; CDR3nt: TGCGCCAGCAGGGGTACAGGGAGCACCGGGGAGCTGTTTTTT
abundance: NA; j_gene: TRBJ2-2; v_gene: TRBV18; d_gene: TRBD1; CDR3aa: CASSRRQGGTGELFF; CDR3nt: TGTGCCAGCTCACGACGACAGGGCGGGACCGGGGAGCTGTTTTTT
abundance: NA; j_gene: TRBJ1-1; v_gene: TRBV2; d_gene: TRBD1; CDR3aa: CASSRDRDGAFF; CDR3nt: TGTGCCAGCAGCCGAGACAGGGACGGAGCTTTCTTT
abundance: once; j_gene: TRBJ2-2; v_gene: TRBV3-1/TRBV3-2; d_gene: NA; CDR3aa: CASSQRTGANTGELFF; CDR3nt: TGTGCCAGCAGCCAAAGGACGGGGGCGAACACCGGGGAGCTGTTTTTT
abundance: NA; j_gene: TRBJ2-7; v_gene: TRBV18; d_gene: NA; CDR3aa: CASSPRADSYEQYF; CDR3nt: TGTGCCAGCTCACCACGTGCTGACTCCTACGAGCAGTACTTC
abundance: NA; j_gene: TRBJ2-2; v_gene: TRBV4-1; d_gene: NA; CDR3aa: CASSQGKWNTGELFF; CDR3nt: TGCGCCAGCAGTCAGGGGAAGTGGAACACCGGGGAGCTGTTTTTT